This is a list of T cell receptor beta chains from one sample in a study of neoadjuvant anti-PD-1 for oral cavity cancer. Sequencing was performed with immunoSEQ multiplex PCR; in TCRdb, only in-frame clones are kept and a portion is missing. The sample has 20,000 to 30,000 clones, around a quarter seen once. Source: tumor tissue, taken after nivolumab (anti-PD-1) treatment. These receptors were obtained from a person aged 35-79 years with oral cavity squamous cell carcinoma. Both conserved end residues are part of each CDR3. The D gene is left open where the match is weak. The size field is filled for only some rows; it gives once, few, many or a size class.

v_gene	abundance	d_gene	j_gene	CDR3aa	CDR3nt
TRBV19	few	TRBD1	TRBJ2-1	CASSRQGGNNEQFF	TGTGCCAGTAGCCGACAGGGGGGGAACAATGAGCAGTTCTTC
TRBV6-5	.	TRBD2	TRBJ2-1	CASSYGAGGFNEQFF	TGTGCCAGCAGTTACGGAGCGGGGGGCTTTAATGAGCAGTTCTTC
TRBV2	.	.	TRBJ1-2	CASSFTPFYGYTF	TGTGCCAGCAGTTTTACTCCTTTCTATGGCTACACCTTC
TRBV6-5	many	.	TRBJ2-2	CASSYSGNTGELFF	TGTGCCAGCAGCTACTCCGGGAACACCGGGGAGCTGTTTTTT
TRBV28	few	.	TRBJ2-3	CASSRPGSTDTQYF	TGTGCCAGCAGTCGTCCAGGGAGCACAGATACGCAGTATTTT
TRBV27	many	.	TRBJ2-2	CASRTSGPNTGELFF	TGTGCCAGCAGGACTTCAGGACCAAACACCGGGGAGCTGTTTTTT
TRBV5-4	few	TRBD1	TRBJ1-2	CASTGDRGGYTF	TGTGCCAGCACCGGGGACAGGGGGGGCTACACCTTC
TRBV9	.	.	TRBJ2-7	CASSVGDTYEQYF	TGTGCCAGCAGCGTGGGGGATACCTACGAGCAGTACTTC
TRBV5-1	.	TRBD2	TRBJ2-3	CASSLGERGATTSTDTQYF	TGCGCCAGCAGCTTGGGCGAGCGGGGGGCCACAACTAGCACAGATACGCAGTATTTT
TRBV18	few	.	TRBJ1-2	CASSRQQGTGGNYGYTF	TGTGCCAGCTCACGACAACAGGGAACTGGAGGGAACTATGGCTACACCTTC
TRBV5-4	.	.	TRBJ1-1	CASTVVGDTEAFF	TGTGCCAGCACTGTGGTCGGTGACACTGAAGCTTTCTTT
TRBV25-1	few	TRBD1	TRBJ1-6	CASSDQGVRSPLHF	TGTGCCAGCAGTGACCAGGGGGTACGTTCACCCCTCCACTTT
TRBV5-1	once	TRBD1	TRBJ2-1	CASSLVGQGAYNEQFF	TGCGCCAGCAGCTTGGTGGGACAGGGGGCCTACAATGAGCAGTTCTTC
TRBV6-1	.	.	TRBJ2-7	CASSEGYEQYF	TGTGCCAGCAGTGAAGGCTACGAGCAGTACTTC
TRBV4-1	few	.	TRBJ2-4	CASSQGSLNIQYF	TGCGCCAGCAGCCAAGGGTCCCTAAACATTCAGTACTTC
TRBV20-1	.	.	TRBJ2-4	CSASLVNIQYF	TGCAGTGCTAGTCTGGTGAACATTCAGTACTTC
TRBV7-9	.	.	TRBJ1-2	CASSKRGGLLNYGYTF	TGTGCCAGCAGCAAGCGCGGGGGCTTGCTCAACTATGGCTACACCTTC
TRBV19	.	.	TRBJ2-3	CASRLPGGAGADTQYF	TGTGCCAGTAGGCTCCCGGGGGGCGCGGGAGCAGATACGCAGTATTTT
TRBV27	.	TRBD1	TRBJ1-2	CASSPDRGAFGYTF	TGTGCCAGCAGTCCCGACAGGGGGGCTTTTGGCTACACCTTC
TRBV27	.	.	TRBJ1-4	CASSWGKGPTNEKLFF	TGTGCCAGCAGTTGGGGAAAAGGGCCTACGAATGAAAAACTGTTTTTT
TRBV20-1	.	.	TRBJ2-7	CSAPRGHKQYF	TGCAGTGCCCCACGAGGGCATAAGCAGTACTTC
TRBV9	few	.	TRBJ2-1	CASSGGGNEQFF	TGTGCCAGCAGCGGTGGGGGGAATGAGCAGTTCTTC
TRBV5-6	few	.	TRBJ1-1	CASSLRSPGTEAFF	TGTGCCAGCAGCTTGAGATCGCCGGGGACTGAAGCTTTCTTT
TRBV27	medium-sized	TRBD1	TRBJ1-5	CASSRLTGGNQPQHF	TGTGCCAGCAGTCGCCTAACAGGGGGCAATCAGCCCCAGCATTTT
TRBV30	few	TRBD2	TRBJ2-2	CAWSVSRTSGITGELFF	TGTGCCTGGAGTGTATCCAGGACTAGCGGGATCACCGGGGAGCTGTTTTTT
TRBV5-1	.	.	TRBJ2-5	CASSIGQGPKYQETQYF	TGCGCCAGCAGCATTGGGCAGGGGCCGAAGTACCAAGAGACCCAGTACTTC
TRBV6-1	.	TRBD1	TRBJ2-5	CASSDRGRVETQYF	TGTGCCAGCAGTGACAGGGGGCGCGTAGAGACCCAGTACTTC
TRBV5-1	.	TRBD2	TRBJ2-1	CASRTSGSRYNEQFF	TGCGCCAGCAGGACTAGCGGGAGCCGATACAATGAGCAGTTCTTC
TRBV7-2	.	TRBD1	TRBJ1-2	CASSPRTGATYGYTF	TGTGCCAGCAGCCCCCGGACAGGGGCAACCTATGGCTACACCTTC
TRBV5-1	.	.	TRBJ1-2	CASSLELADYGYTF	TGCGCCAGCAGCTTGGAATTGGCAGACTATGGCTACACCTTC
TRBV7-9	.	.	TRBJ2-7	CASSQGQIGFEQYF	TGTGCCAGCAGCCAAGGGCAGATTGGGTTCGAGCAGTACTTC
TRBV30	.	TRBD1	TRBJ1-4	CAWSVRGTGNEKLFF	TGTGCCTGGAGTGTAAGAGGGACAGGGAATGAAAAACTGTTTTTT
TRBV28	few	TRBD2	TRBJ2-2	CASSLKLAATGELFF	TGTGCCAGCAGTTTAAAACTAGCGGCCACCGGGGAGCTGTTTTTT
TRBV6-5	many	TRBD1	TRBJ2-7	CATGQGAQYEQYF	TGTGCCACCGGACAGGGGGCGCAATACGAGCAGTACTTC
TRBV7-2	few	.	TRBJ1-3	CASSLEAGAGNTIYF	TGTGCCAGCAGCTTAGAGGCAGGGGCTGGAAACACCATATATTTT
TRBV5-1	few	TRBD1	TRBJ1-2	CASSLGTGLGYGYTF	TGCGCCAGCAGCCTCGGGACAGGCCTGGGCTATGGCTACACCTTC
TRBV9	.	TRBD2	TRBJ2-1	CASSAPTSGGASNEQFF	TGTGCCAGCAGCGCCCCGACTAGCGGGGGGGCCAGCAATGAGCAGTTCTTC
TRBV25-1	.	.	TRBJ2-7	CASSEFRGNTGFPYEQYF	TGTGCCAGCAGTGAATTTAGGGGGAACACCGGGTTCCCCTACGAGCAGTACTTC
TRBV6-6	few	.	TRBJ1-2	CASSFKQFANYGYTF	TGTGCCAGCAGTTTCAAACAATTCGCTAACTATGGCTACACCTTC
TRBV30	.	.	TRBJ1-5	CAWSASLVYSNQPQHF	TGTGCCTGGAGTGCCTCCTTGGTCTATAGCAATCAGCCCCAGCATTTT
TRBV4-1	.	.	TRBJ1-5	CASSQDLLRNQPQHF	TGCGCCAGCAGCCAAGATCTTTTGAGGAATCAGCCCCAGCATTTT
TRBV4-1	.	.	TRBJ2-2	CASSQFKTGELFF	TGCGCCAGCAGCCAATTTAAGACCGGGGAGCTGTTTTTT
TRBV7-6	many	.	TRBJ2-6	CASSSIGDSGANVLTF	TGTGCCAGCAGCTCAATTGGCGATTCTGGGGCCAACGTCCTGACTTTC
TRBV5-4	few	.	TRBJ2-1	CASSFTNYNEQFF	TGTGCCAGCAGCTTTACAAACTACAATGAGCAGTTCTTC
TRBV9	few	TRBD2	TRBJ2-5	CASSRGLAGGETQYF	TGTGCCAGCAGCAGGGGACTAGCGGGAGGTGAGACCCAGTACTTC
TRBV5-1	.	.	TRBJ1-2	CASSLGHGTYYGYTF	TGCGCCAGCAGCTTGGGGCACGGGACCTACTATGGCTACACCTTC
TRBV5-1	.	.	TRBJ2-5	CASSFGHYQETQYF	TGCGCCAGCAGCTTTGGGCATTACCAAGAGACCCAGTACTTC
TRBV15	.	TRBD2	TRBJ2-4	CATSRDGGASKNIQYF	TGTGCCACCAGCAGAGACGGGGGGGCGTCCAAAAACATTCAGTACTTC
TRBV19	.	.	TRBJ1-2	CASSIAGYYGYTF	TGTGCCAGTAGTATTGCGGGTTACTATGGCTACACCTTC
TRBV5-5	.	TRBD2	TRBJ2-7	CASGPGGETLEQYF	TGTGCCAGCGGCCCCGGGGGGGAAACCCTCGAGCAGTACTTC
TRBV4-2	few	TRBD2	TRBJ2-1	CASSQPGTSGNEQFF	TGTGCCAGCAGCCAACCCGGGACTAGCGGCAATGAGCAGTTCTTC
TRBV27	.	.	TRBJ2-6	CASSFLRVASGANVLTF	TGTGCCAGCAGTTTCCTCAGGGTGGCTTCTGGGGCCAACGTCCTGACTTTC
TRBV5-1	many	.	TRBJ1-2	CASSLGRARGKNYGYTF	TGCGCCAGCAGCTTGGGAAGGGCCCGGGGGAAAAACTATGGCTACACCTTC
TRBV19	many	.	TRBJ1-2	CASTPGQVGNGYTF	TGTGCCAGTACCCCGGGACAAGTCGGGAATGGCTACACCTTC